One sample yielded the 31 T cell receptor beta chains listed below, sequenced in a study of chemoradiotherapy in HPV16-positive cancers. Measured with immunoSEQ multiplex PCR; TCRdb has only the in-frame clones, and not every one. The sample records over a thousand clones, 80% to 90% being singletons. The specimen comprised tumor tissue, sampled from a patient who underwent chemoradiotherapy. These receptors came from a human donor with HPV-associated anogenital cancer.

The V gene is TRBV7-2, the J gene TRBJ2-7, with 7 bases lining up with TRBD1. Per the germline V gene, CDR1 is SGHTA and CDR2 is FQGNSA. This CDR3 comprises 14 residues. V shed 6 bases and J 3 bases; nucleotides not matched to a gene: 8. The CDR3 nucleotides are TGTGCCAGCAGACCCTGGGACAGAGACTACGAGCAGTACTTC. Translating it yields CASRPWDRDYEQYF.

The chain combines TRBV2 with TRBJ2-3; tentatively, D is TRBD2 (5 bases). Trimming cost V 4 bases and J 6 bases, with 8 bases left between them. CDR3 length: 12 amino acids. Germline CDR1 reads SNHLY; CDR2 reads FYNNEI. For the CDR3, the DNA is TGTGCCAGCAGTGGGACTTCTGATACGCAGTATTTT. Translated: CASSGTSDTQYF. Based on the CDR3 plus reference TRBV2 and TRBJ2-3, the full variable domain is EPEVTQTPSHQVTQMGQEVILRCVPISNHLYFYWYRQILGQKVEFLVSFYNNEISEKSEIFDDQFSVERPDGSNFTLKIRSTKLEDSAMYFCASSGTSDTQYFGPGTRLTVL.

The chain combines TRBV6-1 with TRBJ2-6, with D uncertain. This CDR3 region has 16 residues. With 4 bases removed from V and 0 bases from J, the gap between germline ends came to 10 bases. The germline V gene encodes CDR1 MNHNS and CDR2 SASEGT. This chain's CDR3 is CASSVGSYSGANVLTF. CDR3 nucleotide sequence: TGTGCCAGCAGTGTCGGCAGCTACTCTGGGGCCAACGTCCTGACTTTC.

The chain combines TRBV7-8 with TRBJ2-5, with 7 bases identical to TRBD1. Germline V gives CDR1 SGHVS, CDR2 FQNEAQ. The CDR3 is made up of 12 amino acids. The V gene end was trimmed by 2 bases and the J gene end by 12 bases; junction bases not matched to a gene: 6. CDR3 sequence (DNA): TGTGCCAGCAGCTTAATCGGGACAGATAAGTACTTC. It yields the protein CASSLIGTDKYF.

This chain joins TRBV29-1 and TRBJ2-2, with 7 bases matching TRBD1. With V trimmed by 5 bases and J by 0 bases, 15 bases remained unmatched. In germline, CDR1 is SQVTM, CDR2 ANQGSEA. This CDR3 is built from 18 residues. The CDR3 DNA follows: TGCAGCGTTTCCTTTCGTGTTCTCGGGACAGCGAACACCGGGGAGCTGTTTTTT. This translates into CSVSFRVLGTANTGELFF.

The V and J genes are TRBV19 and TRBJ2-7; 11 positions match TRBD2. The ends lost 10 bases at V and 3 bases at J; junction bases unmatched: 5. This CDR3 region has 13 residues. Germline assignment: CDR1 LNHDA and CDR2 SQIVND (reference sequence). The chain's CDR3 is CATSGRNNYEQYF. For the CDR3, the DNA is TGTGCCACTAGCGGGAGGAATAACTACGAGCAGTACTTC.

The rearrangement joins TRBV11-2 to TRBJ2-1, with 12 bases identical to TRBD2. Looked up from germline, CDR1 is SGHAT and CDR2 is FQNNGV. The CDR3 runs to 16 residues. V was pared by 4 bases and J by 0 bases, with 1 base of the junction left unmatched. CDR3 in DNA: TGTGCCAGCAGCTCTAGCGGGGGGGCCTCCTACAATGAGCAGTTCTTC. It encodes CASSSSGGASYNEQFF.

The chain recombines TRBV4-1 with TRBJ1-5; D unclear. The CDR3 loop spans 16 amino acids. Germline V gene sequence: CDR1 MGHRA, CDR2 YSYEKL. Trimming stripped 5 bases from V and 5 bases from J, with 19 bases between. As DNA, the CDR3 is TGCGCCAGCAGCGAAATCCCCAGTCACCTATATCAGCCCCAGCATTTT. Its translation is CASSEIPSHLYQPQHF.

This chain links TRBV19 with TRBJ1-2; possible D gene TRBD1, 5 bases. With 2 bases removed from V and 5 bases from J, the gap between germline ends came to 15 bases. Germline V CDR1 and CDR2: LNHDA, SQIVND (reference sequence). This CDR3 is built from 15 residues. This chain's CDR3 is CASSIQGFEGYGYTF. CDR3 DNA sequence: TGTGCCAGTAGTATACAGGGCTTTGAGGGATATGGCTACACCTTC. The full variable domain, with the rest looked up from reference TRBV19 and TRBJ1-2, is DGGITQSPKYLFRKEGQNVTLSCEQNLNHDAMYWYRQDPGQGLRLIYYSQIVNDFQKGDIAEGYSVSREKKESFPLTVTSAQKNPTAFYLCASSIQGFEGYGYTFGSGTRLTVV.

This clone showed up just a few times. This rearrangement joins TRBV11-2 to TRBJ2-7; 11 nucleotides match TRBD1. The CDR3 covers 15 residues. The germline gives CDR1 SGHAT, CDR2 FQNNGV. The ends lost 3 bases at V and 6 bases at J; junction bases unmatched: 7. The CDR3 reads CASSLTGTGGLEQYF. Written as DNA, the CDR3 is TGTGCCAGCAGCTTGACCGGGACAGGGGGTCTCGAGCAGTACTTC.

This clone occurred a few times. This chain connects TRBV2 to TRBJ1-1, with a weak D call TRBD1 (5 bases). Germline values: CDR1 SNHLY, CDR2 FYNNEI. CDR3 length: 13 amino acids. The V end was cut by 7 bases, the J end by 1 base, with 10 bases between. Here the CDR3 reads CASTGQGNTEAFF. In DNA, the CDR3 is TGTGCCAGCACCGGGCAGGGGAACACTGAAGCTTTCTTT. The full variable domain, with the rest looked up from reference TRBV2 and TRBJ1-1, is EPEVTQTPSHQVTQMGQEVILRCVPISNHLYFYWYRQILGQKVEFLVSFYNNEISEKSEIFDDQFSVERPDGSNFTLKIRSTKLEDSAMYFCASTGQGNTEAFFGQGTRLTVV.

V is TRBV9 and J is TRBJ1-5, with D perhaps matching TRBD1 (5 bases). Per germline, CDR1 SGDLS and CDR2 YYNGEE. The CDR3 has 15 amino acids. The V end lost 0 bases, the J end lost 1 base, and 8 bases lay between the germline ends. The chain's CDR3 is CASSVGGVSNQPQHF. The DNA of the CDR3 is TGTGCCAGCAGCGTAGGGGGGGTAAGCAATCAGCCCCAGCATTTT.

V is TRBV27 and J is TRBJ1-1; 7 positions match TRBD1. With V trimmed by 5 bases and J by 6 bases, 6 bases remained unmatched. The CDR3 is 13 amino acids. The V gene's germline CDR1 is MNHEY and CDR2 SMNVEV (reference sequence). The CDR3 loop is CASSPTGAAEAFF. In nucleotides, the CDR3 is TGTGCCAGCAGTCCTACAGGGGCAGCTGAAGCTTTCTTT.

This chain links TRBV11-3 with TRBJ1-6; D gene uncertain. Between the trimmed V and J ends, which lost 3 bases and 10 bases, there was a span of 13 bases. This CDR3 contains 14 residues. Per the germline V gene, CDR1 is SGHNT and CDR2 is YENEEA. The DNA of the CDR3 is TGTGCCAGCAGCTTTAAGGGAGCGGCCTCACCCCTCCACTTT. This encodes CASSFKGAASPLHF.

The chain joins TRBV6-1 to TRBJ1-5; TRBD1 might be the D (6 bases). The CDR3 covers 13 residues. Germline lookup yields CDR1 MNHNS and CDR2 SASEGT. Deletions cut 6 bases from V and 7 bases from J, with 13 bases between. CDR3 DNA sequence: TGTGCCAGCAGAGCGACAGGCAGCCAGCCCCAGCATTTT. This codes for CASRATGSQPQHF.

The chain has TRBV19 and TRBJ2-3; no clear D. The V end was cut by 5 bases, the J end by 3 bases, with 6 bases between. Germline V gene lookup returns CDR1 LNHDA and CDR2 SQIVND (reference sequence). The CDR3 extends over 12 amino acids. In DNA form, the CDR3 reads TGTGCCAGTAGTTCGCCTACAGATACGCAGTATTTT. Protein sequence: CASSSPTDTQYF.

This clone has a single count. The J gene is TRBJ2-4, the V gene TRBV5-1; D is possibly TRBD2 (6 bases). The CDR3 runs to 17 residues. Germline CDR1 SGHRS, CDR2 YFSETQ. V was shortened by 4 bases and J by 0 bases, with 17 bases between the two germline ends. CDR3 sequence reads: CASSPGGASQAKNIQYF. CDR3 in DNA: TGCGCCAGCAGCCCCGGGGGAGCGTCGCAAGCCAAAAACATTCAGTACTTC.

The chain links TRBV4-1 to TRBJ2-7; 7 bases agree with TRBD1. Trimming at V came to 0 bases and at J to 1 base, leaving 15 bases not matched to a gene. Per germline, CDR1 MGHRA and CDR2 YSYEKL. The CDR3 contains 19 residues. CDR3 nucleotides: TGCGCCAGCAGCCAAGATCGGATCCTAAGGGGGCCACTATCCTACGAGCAGTACTTC. Protein sequence: CASSQDRILRGPLSYEQYF.

The CDR3: CASSPSPGTSGFYNEQFF. The CDR3, as DNA: TGTGCCAGCAGCCCAAGCCCCGGGACTAGCGGGTTCTACAATGAGCAGTTCTTC. The chain employs TRBV7-4 and TRBJ2-1; 12 bases match TRBD2. The CDR3 loop spans 18 amino acids. The germline gives CDR1 SGHVT, CDR2 SQSDAQ. J gave up 3 bases and V 5 bases, and 11 bases lay outside the gene matches.

This chain uses TRBV6-1 with TRBJ1-2, with 10 bases aligning to TRBD1. Per the germline V gene, CDR1 is MNHNS and CDR2 is SASEGT. Trimming removed 5 bases from V and 1 base from J; junction bases left unmatched: 4. The CDR3 spans 15 residues. The CDR3 loop is CASSFGQGVNYGYTF. The CDR3 DNA is TGTGCCAGCAGTTTCGGACAGGGGGTTAACTATGGCTACACCTTC.

The chain combines TRBV5-1 with TRBJ2-3, with 14 bases fitting TRBD2. This CDR3 is 17 amino acids long. Trimming cost V 7 bases and J 5 bases; bases outside gene matches: 12. Germline V gene sequence: CDR1 SGHRS, CDR2 YFSETQ. The CDR3, as DNA: TGCGCCAGCTTGAAGGGGACTAGCGGGAGTGGCGGAGATACGCAGTATTTT. This translates into CASLKGTSGSGGDTQYF.

The V and J genes are TRBV25-1 and TRBJ1-2, with TRBD1 as a possible D gene (5 bases). The V gene's germline CDR1 is MGHDK and CDR2 SYGVNS. This CDR3 is 13 amino acids long. V was clipped by 7 bases and J by 8 bases, with 17 bases between them. The CDR3 DNA reads TGTGCCAGCACCCCCGCGGGGGTCCGGGGCTACACCTTC. Translating gives CASTPAGVRGYTF.

The chain uses TRBV28 and TRBJ1-5; D unresolved. The CDR3 sequence is 14 residues long. The germline gives CDR1 MDHEN, CDR2 SYDVKM. The V and J ends lost 7 bases and 5 bases respectively, with 15 bases between them. The CDR3 sequence is CASNSATAHQPQHF. The DNA for the CDR3 is TGTGCCAGCAATTCCGCAACGGCCCATCAGCCCCAGCATTTT.

This clone was observed once. This CDR3 is CASSFLAGGEQFF. In DNA, the CDR3 is TGTGCCAGCAGCTTTCTAGCGGGAGGGGAGCAGTTCTTC. The rearrangement uses TRBV5-4 and TRBJ2-1, with TRBD2 matching over 12 bases. From germline, CDR1 is SGHNT and CDR2 YYREEE (reference sequence). V was pared by 2 bases and J by 10 bases, with 1 base of the junction left unmatched. The CDR3 has 13 amino acids.

The CDR3 coding sequence is TGTGCCAGCAGCGACCTTAGGACAGCCACCGGGGAGCTGTTTTTT. Its protein is CASSDLRTATGELFF. The chain links TRBV11-2 to TRBJ2-2; possible D gene TRBD1, 6 bases. Germline V gives CDR1 SGHAT, CDR2 FQNNGV. The CDR3 sequence is 15 residues long. Trimming shortened V by 5 bases and J by 4 bases, and 14 bases separated the two germline ends.

The chain has TRBV5-4 and TRBJ2-7; 10 positions match TRBD2. The CDR3 extends over 14 amino acids. V dropped 3 bases and J dropped 1; count of bases not matched to a gene: 1. Germline V gives CDR1 SGHNT, CDR2 YYREEE (reference sequence). CDR3 sequence (DNA): TGTGCCAGCAGCTCTAGCGGGAGTTCCTACGAGCAGTACTTC. It yields the protein CASSSSGSSYEQYF.

The chain recombines TRBV29-1 with TRBJ2-1, with 9 bases aligning to TRBD2. The germline V gene encodes CDR1 SQVTM and CDR2 ANQGSEA. Unmatched junction bases numbered 3, after V lost 3 bases and J lost 3 bases. The CDR3 has 14 amino acids. For the CDR3, the DNA is TGCAGCGTTGATCCTAGCGGGGTCTACAATGAGCAGTTCTTC. This translates into CSVDPSGVYNEQFF.

The chain uses TRBV6-5 and TRBJ2-3; no clear D. Germline assignment: CDR1 MNHEY and CDR2 SVGAGI. CDR3 length equals 15 residues. Trimming shortened V by 2 bases and J by 0 bases, and 9 bases separated the two germline ends. The CDR3 is CASSYGEPSTDTQYF. For the CDR3, the DNA is TGTGCCAGCAGTTACGGCGAGCCTAGCACAGATACGCAGTATTTT.

The chain links TRBV10-2 to TRBJ1-5; possibly TRBD1 for D (5 bases). The V and J ends lost 6 bases and 6 bases respectively, with 9 bases between them. This CDR3 comprises 12 residues. Germline V gene lookup returns CDR1 WSHSY and CDR2 SAAADI. CDR3 in DNA: TGCGCCAGCAGGCAGGGAACTCAGCCCCAGCATTTT. Translated, it gives CASRQGTQPQHF.

The genes are TRBV4-1 and TRBJ1-1; D gene ambiguous. The CDR3 covers 17 residues. Germline V CDR1 and CDR2: MGHRA, YSYEKL. Trimming left V 0 bases short and J 3 bases short, with 17 bases between. CDR3 protein: CASSQDPAAITYTEAFF. The CDR3 nucleotides are TGCGCCAGCAGCCAAGATCCCGCGGCAATAACTTACACTGAAGCTTTCTTT.

This sequence joins TRBV13 and TRBJ1-3; 7 nucleotides align to TRBD1. Germline V gives CDR1 PRHDT, CDR2 FYEKMQ (reference sequence). Losses at the gene ends were 5 bases for V and 4 bases for J; bases not matched to a gene: 5. This CDR3 has 14 amino acids. The CDR3 DNA reads as TGTGCCAGCAGCATCGGACAGGCAGGAAACACCATATATTTT. It codes for CASSIGQAGNTIYF.